Here is one T cell receptor (beta chain) with its context. Compared with the rest of its sample, this clonotype is medium-sized (0.01 to 0.1%). This clone's antigen is unknown. No quality values exist for individual bases; no much larger clone is one base distant. These data originate in a study of T-cell reconstitution after alpha-beta-depleted transplantation in children listed by TCRdb under 2016. For the study in its entirety: T-cell immune reconstitution after TCRalphabeta/CD19-depleted allogeneic hematopoietic cell transplantation in children was quantitatively tracked in the study by means of TCR repertoire profiling.

The CDR1 and CDR2 encoded by the germline V gene (reference sequence) are LNHNV and YYDKDF. The CDR3 starts with the cysteine, ends with the phenylalanine, and has 15 residues. The entry retains the CDR3 DNA only, 45 bases that are in frame from base 1. The V end gives up 0 bases and the J end 1 base, leaving 0 bases in the junction not matched to a gene. Library preparation used PCR. The sequencing machine was an Illumina HiSeq 2500. TCR libraries were prepared with molecular barcoding, using unique molecular identifiers to normalize TCRbeta repertoire quantification. TCRdb handled the public reads itself, with Q25 trimming in fastp and clone calling in MiXCR, and kept productive beta chains. Under each unique CDR3 protein, matching rows form one entry showing the most common genes and DNA. The sample yields about 460,000 distinct CDR3 sequences; approximately 13% were counted once. The ten largest clones capture 4.5% to 6% of the sample.

This sequence originates from a human donor who donated a stem cell graft to a child with combined immunodeficiency. The chain uses TRBV15 and TRBJ2-3, with 8 bases matching TRBD2. The material was PBMCs from the stem cell graft donor, obtained from the stem cell graft. The nucleotide sequence is TGTGCCACCAGCAGAGAGCGGGGGGGCACAGATACGCAGTATTTT. It specifies CATSRERGGTDTQYF.